A single sample is the source of the 8 T cell receptor beta chains below, sequenced in a study of blood T cell repertoires in COVID-19 (TCRdb year 2020). Receptors were amplified or captured by the immunoSEQ multiplex PCR assay. This is the immuneACCESS table as TCRdb keeps it, with only in-frame sequences that have V and J called. A part of the clones is gone; compared with another copy, unresolved V genes explain less than half, and the rest is unexplained. The sample table holds some 270,000 clones, of which about 91% were seen once. The ten largest clones capture about 4.5% of the sample. Sequencing was done on a sample of peripheral blood. These receptors were taken from a woman in her 40s who had recovered from COVID-19.

This chain uses TRBV2 with TRBJ1-6, with a weak D call TRBD1 (5 bases). The CDR3 extends over 16 amino acids. V lost 7 bases and J 7 bases, leaving 20 bases between the germline ends. Germline V gene lookup returns CDR1 SNHLY and CDR2 FYNNEI. CDR3 region: CASKQGLAGVNSPLHF. The CDR3 DNA follows: TGTGCCAGCAAGCAGGGATTAGCGGGGGTAAATTCACCCCTCCACTTT. The full variable domain, in which reference TRBV2 and TRBJ1-6 provide the parts outside the CDR3, is EPEVTQTPSHQVTQMGQEVILRCVPISNHLYFYWYRQILGQKVEFLVSFYNNEISEKSEIFDDQFSVERPDGSNFTLKIRSTKLEDSAMYFCASKQGLAGVNSPLHFGNGTRLTVT.

The chain uses TRBV28 and TRBJ2-7; D call uncertain. Germline loops: CDR1 MDHEN, CDR2 SYDVKM. The CDR3 is 12 residues long. V was shortened by 10 bases and J by 2 bases, with 12 bases between the two germline ends. The CDR3 DNA is TGTGCCACCTCGACTGGAACCTACGAGCAGTACGTC. This encodes CATSTGTYEQYV.

The V and J genes are TRBV6-5 and TRBJ2-7; the match to TRBD1 covers 8 bases. Germline loops: CDR1 MNHEY, CDR2 SVGAGI. This CDR3 region has 15 residues. V lost 2 bases, J lost 3 bases, and 6 bases stayed unmatched. CDR3 protein: CASSYEGQGFYEQYF. DNA of the CDR3: TGTGCCAGCAGTTACGAAGGACAGGGCTTCTACGAGCAGTACTTC.

This chain joins TRBV27 and TRBJ2-2, with D possibly being TRBD1 (6 bases). The V gene's germline CDR1 is MNHEY and CDR2 SMNVEV (reference sequence). V lost 5 bases and J lost 0, with 10 bases in between. The CDR3 extends over 15 amino acids. The CDR3 sequence: CASSGQQANTGELFF. CDR3 sequence (DNA): TGTGCCAGCAGTGGACAGCAAGCGAACACCGGGGAGCTGTTTTTT.

The rearrangement uses TRBV9 and TRBJ1-1; D not certain. The V end was cut by 4 bases, the J end by 3 bases, with 10 bases between. The CDR3 length is 13 residues. The germline CDR1 and CDR2 sequences are SGDLS and YYNGEE. In DNA form, the CDR3 reads TGTGCCAGCAGCCCCCGGTTGGACACTGAAGCTTTCTTT. Translated, it gives CASSPRLDTEAFF.

This clone came up once. The chain combines TRBV21-1 with TRBJ2-7; the listed D gene, TRBD2, was not tested against the DNA. TRBV21-1 is a recognized pseudogene. CDR3 size: 15 residues. The CDR3 reads CASSYGVAEVYEQYV. In nucleotides, the CDR3 is TGTGCCAGCAGTTACGGAGTGGCAGAAGTCTACGAGCAGTACGTC.

This clone was counted only a few times. The rearrangement joins TRBV5-1 to TRBJ2-1, with 13 bases fitting TRBD2. Germline values: CDR1 SGHRS, CDR2 YFSETQ. Trimming cost V 7 bases and J 9 bases; bases outside gene matches: 10. The CDR3 contains 15 residues. CDR3 protein: CASHLGLAGSREQFF. CDR3 nucleotide sequence: TGCGCCAGCCATCTGGGACTAGCGGGATCCCGTGAGCAGTTCTTC.

V usage is TRBV3-1 (or the pseudogene TRBV3-2) and J usage is TRBJ2-1, with TRBD2 matching 7 bases. The germline CDR1 and CDR2 sequences are LGHDT and YNNKEL (reference sequence). V lost 0 bases to trimming and J lost 4 bases; unmatched junction nucleotides: 9. The CDR3 has 17 amino acids. The CDR3 spells CASSQDPGLKKYNEQFF. The CDR3 coding sequence is TGTGCCAGCAGCCAAGATCCGGGACTAAAGAAATACAATGAGCAGTTCTTC.